This record concerns one TCR beta chain sequence. Other nucleotide sequences from this sample produce the same CDR3. These data are taken from a study of blood T cell repertoires in COVID-19. Study background: Samples of COVID-19 (acute and convalescent) were obtained from the United States, Italy and Spain. In each case, the material was cDNA or gDNA derived from T cells, B-cell-depleted T cells, or PBMCs.

Original processing methods: Reference gene primer amplification in the assay estimated nucleated cell counts. Assay: immunoSEQ multiplex PCR; the TCRdb copy retains only in-frame clones and omits some. That table furnishes V, J and clone size, whereas the DNA furnished D and trimming. The sample lists a few hundred thousand clones; roughly 86% were seen once. CDR1 and CDR2 (germline): MNHEY, SVGAGI. This CDR3 is 11 amino acids long. V lost 6 bases to trimming and J lost 3 bases, with 5 bases between them. This rearrangement joins TRBV6-5 to TRBJ1-1; D is unresolved. This sequence was found in a woman aged 25 to 39 who had recovered from COVID-19. The sample taken for sequencing was peripheral blood. Here the CDR3 reads CASRRDTEAFF. The CDR3 nucleotides are TGTGCCAGCAGACGGGACACTGAAGCTTTCTTT.